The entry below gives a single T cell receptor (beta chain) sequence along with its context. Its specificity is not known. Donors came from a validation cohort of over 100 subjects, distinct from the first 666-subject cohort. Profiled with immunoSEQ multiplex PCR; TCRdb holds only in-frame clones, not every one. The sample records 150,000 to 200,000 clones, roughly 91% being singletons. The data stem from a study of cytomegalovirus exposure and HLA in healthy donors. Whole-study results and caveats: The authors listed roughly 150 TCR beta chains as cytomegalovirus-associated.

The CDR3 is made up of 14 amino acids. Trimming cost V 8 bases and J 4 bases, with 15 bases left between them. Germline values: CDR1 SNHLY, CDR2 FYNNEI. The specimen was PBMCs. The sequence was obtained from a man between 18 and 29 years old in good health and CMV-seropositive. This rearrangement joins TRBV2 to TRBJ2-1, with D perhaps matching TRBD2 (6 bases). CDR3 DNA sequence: TGTGCCAGCGGGTGGGATAGCGGATACAATGAGCAGTTCTTC. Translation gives CASGWDSGYNEQFF. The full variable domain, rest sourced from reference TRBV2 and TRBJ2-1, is EPEVTQTPSHQVTQMGQEVILRCVPISNHLYFYWYRQILGQKVEFLVSFYNNEISEKSEIFDDQFSVERPDGSNFTLKIRSTKLEDSAMYFCASGWDSGYNEQFFGPGTRLTVL.